This T cell receptor (beta chain) was identified during a study of human T cells and chemical hapten exposure. Whole-study context: There were per-sample TCR yield variations, arising mainly from small pooled library volume differences.

Per the germline V gene, CDR1 is MNHNS and CDR2 is SASEGT. CDR3 size: 14 residues. Deletions cut 7 bases from V and 5 bases from J, with 17 bases between. As to time point: patch test 3, about 24 weeks after DPC sensitization. Indicated treatment: therapeutic diphenylcyclopropenone sensitization with weekly scalp DPC. Individual cDNA molecules (in the library) carried attached unique molecular identifiers. TCRdb redid the calling of the RACE reads with MiXCR, one entry per CDR3 protein. The repertoire holds 99,000 or so distinct CDR3 sequences, with less than 45% as singletons. The sequences come from whole blood, collected in connection with sensitization to the hapten diphenylcyclopropenone (DPC). V is TRBV6-1 and J is TRBJ1-1; D unresolved. The clonotype comes from a man aged 40-49 years with alopecia areata. Some clones in this sample may be carry-over from other donors' samples. The DNA for the CDR3 is TGTGCCAGCACCCTCCCACTGGTGGGAACTGAAGCTTTCTTT. This translates into CASTLPLVGTEAFF.